Many counts were recorded for the clone carrying this T cell receptor beta chain. Its antigen is as yet unknown. The study made its TCR cDNA through 5'RACE template switching. That step introduced a universal primer site along with UMIs. In TCRdb, the 5' RACE reads were re-called with MiXCR into one record per CDR3 protein. The sample consists of 320,000 or so distinct CDR3 sequences, around 8.1% of them appearing once. CDR3 length equals 13 residues. V lost 4 bases and J lost 10, with 12 bases in between. The germline CDR1 and CDR2 sequences are SGDLS and YYNGEE. The data originate from a study of T cells after yellow fever vaccination. Findings of the study overall: Contamination of FACS-sorted repertoires by abundant clonotypes from the bulk population could occur. Weaker overall, the secondary response nonetheless peaked faster (day 5 versus 15).

The chain employs TRBV9 and TRBJ1-6; tentatively, D is TRBD1 (6 bases). The material was PBMCs, obtained about 49 days after the first yellow fever vaccination. The sequence came from a man younger than 35 who received the YFV17D yellow fever vaccine. CDR3 DNA sequence: TGTGCCAGCAGCTCCAGGGGTGGCTCACCCCTCCACTTT. Its protein is CASSSRGGSPLHF.